This T cell receptor (beta chain) is drawn from a study of T cell repertoires in cytomegalovirus infection. Notes on the study in general: The study identified carriers of CMV plus the relevant HLA from cumulative public TCR beta family frequency. Dominating the ex vivo response were TCR beta clonotypes that were CMV-specific and HLA-C-restricted.

Concerning this clonotype: Its antigen is currently unknown.

MiXCR, run by TCRdb on the reads, gives a single entry per CDR3 protein. The sample has roughly 920,000 distinct CDR3 sequences, less than 35% seen once. The TCR comes from a human donor in good health (CMV status not recorded). Some clones in this sample may be carry-over from other donors' samples. The sequencing here drew on cultured CD8+ T cells from PBMCs, taken from culture after CMV antigen stimulation.

The CDR3 DNA sequence: TGTGCCAGCAGCCAGGACAGGGGGAATGAAAAACTGTTTTTT. This translates into CASSQDRGNEKLFF. This chain joins TRBV7-9 and TRBJ1-4; 10 bases line up with TRBD1. Germline CDR1 SEHNR, CDR2 FQNEAQ (reference sequence). V gave up 5 bases and J gave up 5 bases; unmatched junction bases: 2. This CDR3 has 14 residues.